The rows below give T cell receptor beta chains drawn from one sample of a study of blood T cell repertoires in COVID-19. Produced via immunoSEQ multiplex PCR; TCRdb's table is partial and in-frame only. The sample lists some 65,000 clones, under 95% seen once, with less than 3.5% in the top ten. The specimen sequenced was peripheral blood. The receptors stem from a man in his 70s with active COVID-19. Both conserved end residues are part of each CDR3. Each record gives: clone size, J gene, V gene, D gene, CDR3 DNA, CDR3 protein. A D gene is named only where the DNA matches it firmly. The size entry is marked missing in some rows and otherwise reads once, few, many or a size class.

>.|TRBJ1-2|TRBV2|.
TGTGCCAGCAGTGATCTTACCGGGGGTAACTATGGCTACACCTTC
CASSDLTGGNYGYTF
>.|TRBJ2-5|TRBV4-3|TRBD2
TGCGCCAGCAGCTTAACTAGCGGGGGGGCATGGGAGACCCAGTACTTC
CASSLTSGGAWETQYF
>.|TRBJ2-6|TRBV7-2|.
TGTGCCAGCAGCTTTTACAGCTCTGGGGCCAACGTCCTGACTTTC
CASSFYSSGANVLTF
>.|TRBJ1-5|TRBV27|.
TGTGCCAGCAGTTTATCTCCGTCCTCCAATCAGCCCCAGCATTTT
CASSLSPSSNQPQHF
>once|TRBJ1-4|TRBV6-6|TRBD1
TGTGCCAGCAGCCACAGGGGGGGAGTCAATGAAAAACTGTTTTTT
CASSHRGGVNEKLFF
>.|TRBJ2-3|TRBV6-1|.
TGTGCCAGCAGTGAGTTGTCGTATACGCAGTATTTT
CASSELSYTQYF
>.|TRBJ1-1|TRBV5-1|.
TGCGCCAGCAGCTTGGCGGGAGGTTGGGCTTTCTTT
CASSLAGGWAFF
>.|TRBJ2-2|TRBV25-1|TRBD2
TGTGCCAGCAGTGAATTCCCAGCGGGGGGGAACACCGGGGAGCTGTTTTTT
CASSEFPAGGNTGELFF
>.|TRBJ1-2|TRBV6-5|TRBD1
TGTGCCAGCAGTTTAAGACAGGGGTCCGGTGGCTACACCTTC
CASSLRQGSGGYTF
>.|TRBJ2-3|TRBV13|.
TGTGCCAGCAGCTTAGGCCCCGGGGTTCGGGCAGATACGCAGTATTTT
CASSLGPGVRADTQYF
>.|TRBJ1-5|TRBV6-6|.
TGTGCCAGCAGTCCCGGGGAGGTAATGAGCAATCAGCCCCAGCATTTT
CASSPGEVMSNQPQHF
>.|TRBJ1-1|TRBV6-5|.
TGTGCCAGCAGACGACCGGGAACTGAAGCTTTCTTT
CASRRPGTEAFF
>few|TRBJ1-5|TRBV19|.
TGTGCCAGTAGTATCGGAGGGCTGATGCAGCCCCAGCATTTT
CASSIGGLMQPQHF
>.|TRBJ2-3|TRBV10-1|TRBD2
TGCGCCAGCAGTGACGCGACTAGCGGGGGGCGCACAGATACGCAGTATTTT
CASSDATSGGRTDTQYF
>.|TRBJ1-2|TRBV27|.
TGTGCCAGCAGACCCACCGGGAGCAACTATGGCTACACCTTC
CASRPTGSNYGYTF
>.|TRBJ1-2|TRBV5-1|.
TGCGCCAGCAGCCTGACTTCTAGTGGCTACACCTTC
CASSLTSSGYTF
>.|TRBJ1-5|TRBV6-5|.
TGTGCCAGCAGTTACCGGGCAGGGTATCAGCCCCAGCATTTT
CASSYRAGYQPQHF
>.|TRBJ2-3|TRBV5-1|TRBD1
TGCGCCAGCAGCTCCAGGGACAGGAGGCTCGCAGATACGCAGTATTTT
CASSSRDRRLADTQYF
>.|TRBJ1-6|TRBV18|TRBD1
TGTGCCAGCTCACCCGAGGGACAGGTTAATTCACCCCTCCACTTT
CASSPEGQVNSPLHF
>.|TRBJ2-3|TRBV5-1|TRBD2
TGCGCCAGCAGCTTAACGGGGGGGCCCCCAGATACGCAGTATTTT
CASSLTGGPPDTQYF
>.|TRBJ1-6|TRBV3-1/TRBV3-2|.
TGTGCCAGCAGCCAAGGACAGAATATCGGCTACTATAATTCACCCCTCCACTTT
CASSQGQNIGYYNSPLHF
>.|TRBJ2-2|TRBV9|.
TGTGCCAGCTACGGGGAAGGGCCCGGGGAGCTGTTTTTT
CASYGEGPGELFF
>.|TRBJ1-4|TRBV5-4|.
TGTGCCAGCAGCCCCGCCCCCGTGGGGAGTAATGAAAAACTGTTTTTT
CASSPAPVGSNEKLFF
>.|TRBJ2-7|TRBV9|TRBD2
TGTGCCAGCAGCGTAGTTGCGGGGGGCTACGAGCAGTACTTC
CASSVVAGGYEQYF
>.|TRBJ2-5|TRBV6-6|.
TGTGCCAGCAGTTATTCTAGGGAGACCCAGTACTTC
CASSYSRETQYF
>.|TRBJ2-5|TRBV7-2|TRBD2
TGTGCCAGCAGCTTAGCCAGAGCGGGGGGGGATCAAGAGACCCAGTACTTC
CASSLARAGGDQETQYF
>.|TRBJ1-2|TRBV29-1|TRBD1
TGCAGCGTTGAAGAATTCTCGACAGGGGGATGGAATGGCTACACCTTC
CSVEEFSTGGWNGYTF
>.|TRBJ2-3|TRBV6-5|TRBD2
TGTGCCAGCAGCTTAGCGGGGCTTAGCACAGATACGCAGTATTTT
CASSLAGLSTDTQYF
>.|TRBJ1-2|TRBV19|.
TGTGCCAGTAGTCCTGGGGGCGCGAACTATGGCTACACCTTC
CASSPGGANYGYTF
>.|TRBJ1-5|TRBV6-5|.
TGTGCCAGCAGCGAGAGGGTCAATCAGCCCCAGCATTTT
CASSERVNQPQHF
>.|TRBJ2-7|TRBV6-5|TRBD1
TGTACCAGCACCTGGGACAGGGGAAGGAGGGAGCAGTACTTC
CTSTWDRGRREQYF
>.|TRBJ1-2|TRBV28|TRBD1
TGTGCCAGCAGCCGCGGACAGGGGGAACTTGGCTACACCTTC
CASSRGQGELGYTF
>.|TRBJ1-2|TRBV12-3/TRBV12-4|.
TGTGCCAGCAGTCGACAGGACTATGGCTACACCTTC
CASSRQDYGYTF
>.|TRBJ2-1|TRBV6-4|TRBD2
TGTGCCAGCAGTCTAACTCTCACGGGGGGGGCCATTAATGAGCAGTTCTTC
CASSLTLTGGAINEQFF
>.|TRBJ1-6|TRBV6-6|TRBD1
TGTGCCACCACGAGACAGGGAGGAAATTCACCCCTCCACTTT
CATTRQGGNSPLHF
>once|TRBJ1-1|TRBV28|.
TGTGCCAGCAGGGTAAATGGCTGGGGCCGATTGACCACTGAAGCTTTCTTT
CASRVNGWGRLTTEAFF
>.|TRBJ2-3|TRBV7-9|TRBD2
TGTGCCAGCAGCTTAGGAGCGGGGGGATTCACAGATACGCAGTATTTT
CASSLGAGGFTDTQYF